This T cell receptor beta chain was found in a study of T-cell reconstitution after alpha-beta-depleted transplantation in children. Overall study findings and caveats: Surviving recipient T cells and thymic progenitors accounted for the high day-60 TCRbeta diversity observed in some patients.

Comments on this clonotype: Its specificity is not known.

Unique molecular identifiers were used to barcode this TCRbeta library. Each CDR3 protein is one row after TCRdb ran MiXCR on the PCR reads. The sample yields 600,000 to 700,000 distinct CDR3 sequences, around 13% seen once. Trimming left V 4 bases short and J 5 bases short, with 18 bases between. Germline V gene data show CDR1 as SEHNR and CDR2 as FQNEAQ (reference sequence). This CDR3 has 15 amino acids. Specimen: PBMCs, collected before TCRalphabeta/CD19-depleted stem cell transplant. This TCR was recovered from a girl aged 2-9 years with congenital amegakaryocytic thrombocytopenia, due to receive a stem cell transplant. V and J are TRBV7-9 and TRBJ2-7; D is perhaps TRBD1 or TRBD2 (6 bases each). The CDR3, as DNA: TGTGCCAGCAGCTCGGGACTGAACAGGGTCAACGAGCAGTACTTC. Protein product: CASSSGLNRVNEQYF.